This T cell receptor beta chain emerged from a study of neurological immune-mediated disorders. As for the study in general: A relapsing-remitting course was seen in most of the 34 multiple sclerosis patients and a secondary progressive course in 3. Study conclusions and caveats: TCR-beta repertoires seemed private in all groups, with no expanded CDR3 amino acid sequences shared. The greatest degree of TCR clonal expansion was observed in HTLV-1-associated myelopathy, with the lowest in multiple sclerosis, below that of healthy controls.

From 15-18 subjects, every sequencing run obtained over 190 million TCR-beta sequences. TCRdb reprocessed the 5' RACE reads with MiXCR, giving one entry per CDR3 protein. The sample comprises 55,000 to 75,000 distinct CDR3 sequences, 2% to 3% of which are singletons, and around 2.8% rests with the top ten. This clonotype was counted a few times. Antigen: not known. Trimming pared 5 bases from V and 5 bases from J, leaving 15 bases between. Germline values: CDR1 DFQATT, CDR2 SNEGSKA (reference sequence). This CDR3 spans 13 amino acids. V and J are TRBV20-1 and TRBJ2-5; D unclear. The sample consisted of PBMCs. The receptor was isolated from a man in his fifties with multiple sclerosis. CDR3 sequence (DNA): TGCAGTGCTTCCCTTGAGGATTTGGAGACCCAGTACTTC. Amino acid sequence: CSASLEDLETQYF.